This entry lists 27 T cell receptor beta chains sequenced from one sample in a study of radiotherapy plus CTLA-4 blockade in lung cancer. Clones were sequenced by immunoSEQ multiplex PCR, and TCRdb holds only the in-frame ones, with some missing. Seen here are 77,000 or so clones, just under 75% observed once, and the top ten hold around 10%. Sequencing was performed on peripheral blood, taken from a patient treated with radiotherapy plus ipilimumab. These receptors all come from a human donor with non-small cell lung cancer whose response to radiotherapy plus ipilimumab could not be evaluated.

This chain uses TRBV10-2 with TRBJ2-5, with 11 bases fitting TRBD2. Germline V gene data show CDR1 as WSHSY and CDR2 as SAAADI. The CDR3 extends over 19 amino acids. J lost 0 bases, V lost 3 bases, and 12 bases had no gene match. The CDR3 is CASSDPPGTSGWYQETQYF. CDR3 DNA sequence: TGCGCCAGCAGTGACCCCCCTGGGACTAGCGGCTGGTACCAAGAGACCCAGTACTTC.

The chain joins TRBV7-9 to TRBJ1-5, with 7 bases identical to TRBD1. Germline lookup yields CDR1 SEHNR and CDR2 FQNEAQ (reference sequence). This CDR3 comprises 15 residues. V dropped 7 bases and J dropped 9; count of bases not matched to a gene: 15. The CDR3 is CASNHGDTGDGPQHF. The CDR3, as DNA: TGTGCCAGCAATCACGGGGATACAGGGGATGGGCCCCAGCATTTT.

V is TRBV5-1 and J is TRBJ2-3; 7 nucleotides match TRBD2. V dropped 3 bases and J dropped 5; count of bases not matched to a gene: 9. In germline, CDR1 is SGHRS, CDR2 YFSETQ. This CDR3 spans 15 amino acids. The CDR3 DNA reads as TGCGCCAGCAGCTCAACCCCAGGCGGGGGAGATACGCAGTATTTT. It encodes CASSSTPGGGDTQYF. Combining the CDR3 with reference TRBV5-1 and TRBJ2-3 gives the whole variable domain KAGVTQTPRYLIKTRGQQVTLSCSPISGHRSVSWYQQTPGQGLQFLFEYFSETQRNKGNFPGRFSGRQFSNSRSEMNVSTLELGDSALYLCASSSTPGGGDTQYFGPGTRLTVL.

At least ten counts were recorded for this clone. The gene calls are TRBV7-2 and TRBJ2-7, with D possibly matching TRBD1 (5 bases). The V gene lost 7 bases and the J gene lost 0 bases, with 10 bases spanning the gap. Germline V gene lookup returns CDR1 SGHTA and CDR2 FQGNSA. This CDR3 region has 13 residues. The CDR3 sequence: CASTSTVSYEQYF. The CDR3 DNA follows: TGTGCCAGCACCTCGACAGTCTCCTACGAGCAGTACTTC.

The V gene is TRBV6-5, the J gene TRBJ1-1; TRBD1 matches 7 bases. Germline loops: CDR1 MNHEY, CDR2 SVGAGI. This CDR3 comprises 15 residues. The trim removed 5 bases at V and 2 bases at J, leaving 8 bases unmatched. The DNA of the CDR3 is TGTGCCAGCAGTCCCCGGGACAGATCAAACACTGAAGCTTTCTTT. This sequence encodes CASSPRDRSNTEAFF.

The chain has TRBV7-9 and TRBJ2-7, with D maybe TRBD1 (6 bases). Germline CDR1 is SEHNR and CDR2 is FQNEAQ (reference sequence). This CDR3 contains 12 residues. With 6 bases removed from V and 5 bases from J, the gap between germline ends came to 11 bases. The DNA for the CDR3 is TGTGCCAGCAGATTCACAGGGCACGAGCAGTACTTC. It is translated as CASRFTGHEQYF.

The chain is built from TRBV4-1 and TRBJ2-2, with 8 bases lining up with TRBD1. The CDR3 runs to 17 residues. V trimming: 1 base; J trimming: 3 bases; junction bases outside the gene matches: 7. CDR1 is MGHRA, CDR2 YSYEKL, per germline. The CDR3 nucleotides are TGCGCCAGCAGCCAAGTATTAGGACAGGGTCACACCGGGGAGCTGTTTTTT. Translated, it gives CASSQVLGQGHTGELFF.

The gene calls are TRBV5-1 and TRBJ1-4; 8 nucleotides line up with TRBD1. This CDR3 contains 14 residues. Per the germline V gene, CDR1 is SGHRS and CDR2 is YFSETQ. J lost 3 bases, V lost 5 bases, and 3 bases had no gene match. The CDR3 region is CASSWDRPNEKLFF. CDR3 sequence (DNA): TGCGCCAGCAGTTGGGACAGGCCTAATGAAAAACTGTTTTTT.

The J gene is TRBJ2-5, the V gene TRBV11-2; 10 bases line up with TRBD2. V trimming: 2 bases; J trimming: 4 bases; junction bases outside the gene matches: 7. This CDR3 has 16 amino acids. Per germline, CDR1 SGHAT and CDR2 FQNNGV. The chain's CDR3 is CASSLWTSGGGETQYF. The CDR3 nucleotides read TGTGCCAGCAGCTTATGGACTAGCGGAGGTGGAGAGACCCAGTACTTC.

The V call is TRBV5-6, the J call TRBJ2-5; 10 bases line up with TRBD2. CDR3 length equals 14 residues. Germline V gene sequence: CDR1 SGHDT, CDR2 YYEEEE. Losses at the gene ends were 5 bases for V and 13 bases for J; bases not matched to a gene: 14. The CDR3 is CASSHSPSGGVLYF. For the CDR3, the DNA is TGTGCCAGCAGTCATTCACCTAGCGGGGGAGTTCTGTACTTC.

This rearrangement joins TRBV15 to TRBJ1-2; the D gene is possibly TRBD1 (6 bases). Trimming took off 0 bases at V and 2 bases at J, with 13 bases between the two ends. Germline CDR1 reads LNHNV; CDR2 reads YYDKDF (reference sequence). The CDR3 has 16 residues. The CDR3 here is CATSRDWGGLNYGYTF. CDR3 coding DNA: TGTGCCACCAGCAGAGATTGGGGGGGCCTAAACTATGGCTACACCTTC. The variable domain in full, with the rest retrieved from reference TRBV15 and TRBJ1-2, is DAMVIQNPRYQVTQFGKPVTLSCSQTLNHNVMYWYQQKSSQAPKLLFHYYDKDFNNEADTPDNFQSRRPNTSFCFLDIRSPGLGDTAMYLCATSRDWGGLNYGYTFGSGTRLTVV.

This chain uses TRBV27 with TRBJ2-5, with D perhaps TRBD2 (6 bases). Trimming cost V 6 bases and J 5 bases, with 13 bases left between them. The CDR3 is 13 amino acids. The germline V gene encodes CDR1 MNHEY and CDR2 SMNVEV (reference sequence). Here the CDR3 reads CASSHYGGETQYF. CDR3 nucleotides: TGTGCCAGCAGCCATTATGGGGGGGAGACCCAGTACTTC.

With respect to this clone: The same CDR3 is also encoded by other DNA sequences in this sample. The chain links TRBV18 to TRBJ1-1; 7 bases line up with TRBD1. This CDR3 has 13 residues. Germline CDR1 KGHSH, CDR2 LQKENI. Trimming removed 6 bases from V and 1 base from J; junction bases left unmatched: 2. This chain's CDR3 is CASSRDRNTEAFF. In DNA, the CDR3 is TGTGCCAGCTCCCGGGACAGGAACACTGAAGCTTTCTTT.

The chain links TRBV15 to TRBJ1-5; TRBD1 is a possible D gene (6 bases). Germline-derived CDR1 and CDR2 are LNHNV and YYDKDF (reference sequence). The length of the CDR3 is 18 residues. The ends were cut back, 0 bases at V and 6 bases at J, with 21 bases in the middle. The DNA of the CDR3 is TGTGCCACCAGCAGAGATCATCCGGGGGCGGGAGTAAGTCAGCCCCAGCATTTT. The encoded protein is CATSRDHPGAGVSQPQHF.

CDR3 nucleotide sequence: TGCAGCGTTGAGGGGGGTCGCTACGAGCAGTACTTC. It is translated as CSVEGGRYEQYF. This rearrangement joins TRBV29-1 to TRBJ2-5, with D tentatively TRBD2 (6 bases). Gene TRBJ2-7 matches the end of the DNA better, so the J call may be wrong. CDR1 and CDR2 from the germline V gene are SQVTM and ANQGSEA. This CDR3 has 12 amino acids.

This rearrangement joins TRBV11-3 to TRBJ1-2; D may be TRBD1 (6 bases). In germline, CDR1 is SGHNT, CDR2 YENEEA. The V end was cut by 5 bases, the J end by 4 bases, with 11 bases between. CDR3 length: 13 residues. The DNA for the CDR3 is TGTGCCAGCAGCCCGGACAGTTTCTATGGCTACACCTTC. Protein product: CASSPDSFYGYTF. The full variable domain, in which reference TRBV11-3 and TRBJ1-2 provide the parts outside the CDR3, is EAGVVQSPRYKIIEKKQPVAFWCNPISGHNTLYWYLQNLGQGPELLIRYENEEAVDDSQLPKDRFSAERLKGVDSTLKIQPAELGDSAVYLCASSPDSFYGYTFGSGTRLTVV.

The rearrangement joins TRBV28 to TRBJ2-1; TRBD2 matches at 11 bases. J was trimmed by 0 bases and V by 3 bases; bases with no gene match: 7. Germline V gene data show CDR1 as MDHEN and CDR2 as SYDVKM. This CDR3 is 18 amino acids long. Here the CDR3 reads CASSFGLAGGSSYNEQFF. The CDR3, as DNA: TGTGCCAGCAGTTTTGGTCTAGCGGGGGGCTCCTCCTACAATGAGCAGTTCTTC.

In its sample, this clone was seen once. V and J are TRBV7-3 and TRBJ2-1, with D possibly TRBD1 on 6 matching bases. CDR1 and CDR2 (germline): SGHTA, FQGTGA. Trimming took off 8 bases at V and 7 bases at J, with 18 bases between the two ends. The CDR3 sequence is 14 residues long. Here the CDR3 DNA reads TGTGCCAGCTCCCCTATAGGGACACTGAATGAGCAGTTCTTC. This sequence encodes CASSPIGTLNEQFF. The complete variable domain, with remaining parts taken from reference TRBV7-3 and TRBJ2-1, reads GAGVSQTPSNKVTEKGKYVELRCDPISGHTALYWYRQSLGQGPEFLIYFQGTGAADDSGLPNDRFFAVRPEGSVSTLKIQRTERGDSAVYLCASSPIGTLNEQFFGPGTRLTVL.

This clone appeared a few times. J is TRBJ1-5 and V is TRBV4-3; D is undetermined. CDR1 and CDR2 from the germline V gene are LGHNA and YSLEER. CDR3 size: 13 residues. Between the trimmed V and J ends, which lost 4 bases and 7 bases, there was a span of 11 bases. The DNA of the CDR3 is TGCGCCAGCAGCCCGGAGGGCCAGCAGCCCCAGCATTTT. It translates to CASSPEGQQPQHF.

The gene calls are TRBV28 and TRBJ2-7; the D gene is possibly TRBD1 (6 bases). The CDR3 sequence is 13 residues long. The ends were cut back, 4 bases at V and 1 base at J, with 8 bases in the middle. Germline V gives CDR1 MDHEN, CDR2 SYDVKM. CDR3 region: CASSYGQSYEQYF. CDR3 coding DNA: TGTGCCAGCAGTTACGGACAGTCCTACGAGCAGTACTTC. Together with reference TRBV28 and TRBJ2-7, the CDR3 gives the full variable domain: DVKVTQSSRYLVKRTGEKVFLECVQDMDHENMFWYRQDPGLGLRLIYFSYDVKMKEKGDIPEGYSVSREKKERFSLILESASTNQTSMYLCASSYGQSYEQYFGPGTRLTVT.

The chain recombines TRBV9 with TRBJ1-2, with 7 bases lining up with TRBD1. With 5 bases clipped from V and 4 bases from J, the junction kept 11 bases outside the gene matches. Germline V CDR1 and CDR2: SGDLS, YYNGEE. CDR3 length: 15 amino acids. CDR3 in amino acids: CASSKPTGVGYGYTF. The CDR3 coding sequence is TGTGCCAGCAGTAAACCCACAGGGGTAGGCTATGGCTACACCTTC.

This chain joins TRBV18 and TRBJ2-2; maybe TRBD1 (6 bases). V was cut by 4 bases and J by 0 bases, with 12 bases left in between. The CDR3 runs to 16 residues. CDR1 is KGHSH and CDR2 is LQKENI in the germline V gene. This chain's CDR3 is CASSQETGSNTGELFF. Written as DNA, the CDR3 is TGTGCCAGCTCACAAGAGACAGGCTCGAACACCGGGGAGCTGTTTTTT.

This chain links TRBV5-1 with TRBJ2-2; TRBD2 matches 11 bases. The CDR3 totals 19 residues. The germline V gene encodes CDR1 SGHRS and CDR2 YFSETQ. V was clipped by 0 bases and J by 1 base; unmatched bases: 8. CDR3: CASSLAAATSGRNTGELFF. CDR3 nucleotides: TGCGCCAGCAGCTTGGCGGCGGCTACTAGCGGGAGGAACACCGGGGAGCTGTTTTTT. The full variable domain, in which reference TRBV5-1 and TRBJ2-2 provide the parts outside the CDR3, is KAGVTQTPRYLIKTRGQQVTLSCSPISGHRSVSWYQQTPGQGLQFLFEYFSETQRNKGNFPGRFSGRQFSNSRSEMNVSTLELGDSALYLCASSLAAATSGRNTGELFFGEGSRLTVL.

This rearrangement joins TRBV6-5 to TRBJ2-1; 8 nucleotides align to TRBD2. V was pared by 5 bases and J by 5 bases, with 8 bases of the junction left unmatched. The CDR3 spans 15 residues. Germline V gives CDR1 MNHEY, CDR2 SVGAGI. CDR3 in amino acids: CASSPTSGQDNEQFF. CDR3 coding DNA: TGTGCCAGCAGTCCAACTAGCGGCCAAGACAATGAGCAGTTCTTC.

This clone was detected once. The V gene is TRBV4-3, the J gene TRBJ1-5; the match to TRBD1 covers 9 bases. The CDR3 sequence is 16 residues long. V dropped 3 bases and J dropped 3; count of bases not matched to a gene: 6. Germline lookup yields CDR1 LGHNA and CDR2 YSLEER. The CDR3 sequence: CASSQWGDRDNQPQHF. CDR3 nucleotides: TGCGCCAGCAGCCAGTGGGGGGACAGGGACAATCAGCCCCAGCATTTT.

This chain connects TRBV14 to TRBJ1-4; TRBD1 is a possible D gene (5 bases). V lost 6 bases to trimming and J lost 5 bases, with 19 bases between them. Germline V gives CDR1 SGHDN, CDR2 FVKESK. CDR3 size: 16 residues. The CDR3 here is CASSLEIGGENEKLFF. CDR3 DNA sequence: TGTGCCAGCAGTCTCGAAATCGGGGGGGAGAATGAAAAACTGTTTTTT.

V and J are TRBV28 and TRBJ2-2, with TRBD1 matching over 9 bases. V lost 7 bases, J lost 4 bases, and 4 bases stayed unmatched. CDR1 and CDR2 from the germline V gene are MDHEN and SYDVKM. This CDR3 is built from 14 residues. The CDR3 is CASKGTGTTGELFF. The CDR3 DNA reads as TGTGCCAGCAAAGGGACAGGGACCACCGGGGAGCTGTTTTTT.